This T cell receptor (beta chain) was captured by sequencing in a study of cytomegalovirus exposure and HLA in healthy donors (dated by TCRdb to between 2016 and 2019). Looking at the study overall: According to a later analysis, one platform produced both the roughly 110 validation repertoires and the roughly 660 repertoires of the first cohort. To predict cytomegalovirus infection status, the study combined high-throughput TCR immunosequencing, statistical association of individual TCRs with disease status, and machine learning. Along with the roughly 670-subject first cohort, a separate validation cohort of over 90 different subjects was used. The study aimed to test whether cataloging public T cell receptors could reveal signatures of past pathogen exposure. Study-wide findings and limitations: According to the authors, the approach could potentially be generalized to other disease states and immunological phenotypes. All 120 or so repertoires were used to score co-occurrence in the validation cohort in a later analysis, because that analysis had no HLA typing for the cohort. The classifier was reported to diagnose cytomegalovirus status with high specificity and sensitivity in both the original cohort and the validation cohort. In a later analysis, TCRs clustered in the first cohort were found to also tend to co-occur in the roughly 120 validation repertoires, with around 94% of cluster scores above 0. In vitro tests confirmed that a few of the cytomegalovirus-associated TCR beta chains recognize cytomegalovirus antigens. Most TCR sequences were observed very rarely across donors, whereas some public TCRs were present in many individuals. The study gave a list of some 150 TCR beta chains associated with cytomegalovirus.

Preparation of the library involved the immunoSEQ multiplex PCR assay. Per the source publication's procedure: A statistical classification framework was built for diagnosing cytomegalovirus status from the catalog of TCR beta chain sequences. The table comes from immuneACCESS by way of TCRdb, which keeps in-frame sequences with V and J called. Part of the clones is missing from these tables; in studies checked, under half for an unresolved V gene and the rest for unknown reasons. The DNA gave D and trimming, while V, J and clone size come from that table. The sample table shows over 200,000 clones, and around 90% are seen once. Of the sample, 2% to 2.5% is held by the ten largest clones. The donors belonged to the validation cohort of about 120 subjects, which was separate from the roughly 700-subject first cohort. Comment on this clone: Its cognate antigen has yet to be identified. Within one base of it there is no much larger clone, and no base qualities were kept.

This sequence originates from a woman younger than 35 in good health and CMV-seropositive. Material: PBMCs.

The CDR3 reads as follows: CASSRPGTGVDEQYF. The nucleotide sequence is TGTGCCAGCAGCCGCCCCGGGACAGGGGTGGACGAGCAGTACTTC. Recombination linked TRBV27 to TRBJ2-7, with 10 bases matching TRBD1. In the germline V gene (reference sequence), CDR1 corresponds to MNHEY and CDR2 to SMNVEV. The CDR3 numbers 15 residues from cysteine through phenylalanine. The only DNA kept is the CDR3, 45 bases in frame from the first base. Ends trimmed: V by 6 bases, J by 5 bases; bases unmatched to a gene: 10.